This is a list of T cell receptor beta chains from one sample in a study of neurological immune-mediated disorders. One entry per CDR3 protein, called by TCRdb with MiXCR from the 5' RACE reads. This sample carries 30,000 to 40,000 distinct CDR3 sequences, roughly 10% of them seen once, and the ten largest clones take around 4%. Material: PBMCs. Source of these receptors: a man aged 60 to 75 with HTLV-1-associated myelopathy (HAM/TSP). Both conserved end residues are part of each CDR3. A D gene is named only where the DNA matches it firmly. Not every row has a clone size; where given, it reads once, few, many or a size class.

V,size,J,length,D,CDR3,DNA
TRBV6-2/TRBV6-3,many,TRBJ1-5,14,TRBD1,CASRQTQGDQPQHF,TGTGCCAGCAGGCAAACACAGGGGGATCAGCCCCAGCATTTT
TRBV4-1,many,TRBJ2-7,16,TRBD2,CASSQEWGLADYEQYF,TGCGCCAGCAGCCAGGAGTGGGGACTAGCGGACTACGAGCAGTACTTC
TRBV15,many,TRBJ2-7,12,-,CATSARVGEQYF,TGTGCCACTTCGGCGAGGGTCGGGGAGCAGTACTTC
TRBV6-5,many,TRBJ2-1,13,-,CASSRLGENEQFF,TGTGCCAGCAGTCGGTTGGGGGAAAATGAGCAGTTCTTC
TRBV20-1,medium-sized,TRBJ2-3,15,TRBD1,CSATARDRAIDTQYF,TGCAGTGCTACAGCCCGGGACAGGGCTATAGATACGCAGTATTTT
TRBV3-1,many,TRBJ2-7,14,-,CASSQGPRAYEQYF,TGTGCCAGCAGCCAAGGACCTCGGGCCTACGAGCAGTACTTC
TRBV7-2,-,TRBJ2-1,18,TRBD2,CASSLVPSGRIIDNEQFF,TGTGCCAGCAGCTTAGTTCCTAGCGGGAGGATTATTGACAATGAGCAGTTCTTC
TRBV7-8,many,TRBJ1-3,15,-,CASSLGAGVLNTIYF,TGTGCCAGCAGCTTAGGGGCAGGGGTATTGAACACCATATATTTT
TRBV6-1,few,TRBJ2-1,11,-,CASSDVNEQFF,TGTGCCAGCAGTGACGTAAACGAGCAGTTCTTC
TRBV29-1,many,TRBJ1-1,13,-,CSVLQASNTEAFF,TGCAGCGTGCTGCAGGCCTCGAACACTGAAGCTTTCTTT
TRBV20-1,many,TRBJ2-5,11,-,CSARRGETQYF,TGCAGTGCTAGGAGGGGAGAGACCCAGTACTTC
TRBV3-1,-,TRBJ2-7,13,-,CASSQDRTFEQYF,TGTGCCAGCAGCCAAGATCGAACGTTCGAGCAGTACTTC
TRBV7-3,many,TRBJ2-2,16,TRBD2,CASSAGAGGRTGELFF,TGTGCCAGCAGCGCAGGAGCGGGAGGGCGCACCGGGGAGCTGTTTTTT
TRBV24-1,-,TRBJ2-7,14,-,CATSDHPIGPDQYF,TGTGCCACCAGTGATCACCCGATAGGGCCCGATCAGTACTTC
TRBV10-2,many,TRBJ1-1,13,-,CASSEQGGTEAFF,TGCGCCAGCAGTGAACAGGGAGGCACTGAAGCTTTCTTT
TRBV18,many,TRBJ2-1,13,-,CASSPLQGDEQFF,TGTGCCAGCTCACCTTTACAAGGGGATGAGCAGTTCTTC
TRBV10-3,medium-sized,TRBJ1-2,13,TRBD1,CAIRQGRNYGYTF,TGTGCCATTCGACAGGGCCGTAACTATGGCTACACCTTC
TRBV4-1,-,TRBJ2-7,15,-,CASSQDRGAPYEQYF,TGCGCCAGCAGCCAAGACAGAGGAGCCCCCTACGAGCAGTACTTC
TRBV5-5,many,TRBJ1-2,13,TRBD1,CASSRRTGYGYTF,TGTGCCAGCAGCCGTCGGACAGGCTATGGCTACACCTTC
TRBV7-2,many,TRBJ2-3,16,TRBD2,CASSFSRLAGGDTQYF,TGTGCCAGCAGCTTTTCCAGACTAGCGGGAGGAGATACGCAGTATTTT
TRBV12-3/TRBV12-4,many,TRBJ1-1,12,-,CASSSPTGEAFF,TGTGCCAGCAGTTCCCCGACGGGAGAAGCTTTCTTT
TRBV9,once,TRBJ2-7,15,TRBD1,CASSVYQTGGYEQYF,TGTGCCAGCAGCGTTTACCAGACAGGGGGCTACGAGCAGTACTTC
TRBV7-9,many,TRBJ2-3,16,TRBD2,CASSLGGLAGADTQYF,TGTGCCAGCAGCTTAGGTGGACTAGCGGGAGCAGATACGCAGTATTTT
TRBV12-3/TRBV12-4,many,TRBJ1-4,13,TRBD1,CASSQDRNEKLFF,TGTGCCAGCAGTCAGGACAGGAATGAAAAACTGTTTTTT
TRBV29-1,many,TRBJ2-2,13,-,CSGISGVTGELFF,TGCAGCGGGATTTCAGGGGTAACCGGGGAGCTGTTTTTT
TRBV20-1,many,TRBJ2-3,15,-,CSAPKGVGSTDTQYF,TGCAGTGCTCCGAAAGGGGTCGGCAGCACAGATACGCAGTATTTT
TRBV5-1,-,TRBJ2-4,13,-,CANSPPAKNIQYF,TGCGCCAACAGCCCCCCAGCCAAAAACATTCAGTACTTC
TRBV5-1,many,TRBJ2-2,14,-,CASSLDGNTGELFF,TGCGCCAGCAGCTTGGACGGGAACACCGGGGAGCTGTTTTTT
TRBV20-1,many,TRBJ2-1,11,-,CSASLSDEQFF,TGCAGTGCTAGCCTATCTGATGAGCAGTTCTTC
TRBV7-3,many,TRBJ2-1,13,TRBD2,CASSFGGVNEQFF,TGTGCCAGCAGCTTTGGGGGGGTGAATGAGCAGTTCTTC
TRBV15,many,TRBJ1-5,15,-,CATSRDPDTYQPQHF,TGTGCCACCAGCAGAGATCCAGACACGTATCAGCCCCAGCATTTT
TRBV7-9,many,TRBJ1-4,14,-,CASSLPWAGEKLFF,TGTGCCAGCAGCTTACCTTGGGCGGGTGAAAAACTGTTTTTT
TRBV10-3,many,TRBJ1-1,12,-,CAISEVNTEAFF,TGTGCCATCAGTGAGGTGAACACTGAAGCTTTCTTT
TRBV5-1,many,TRBJ2-7,14,-,CASRDYWTSYEQYF,TGCGCCAGCCGCGATTATTGGACGTCCTACGAGCAGTACTTC
TRBV7-9,many,TRBJ2-5,18,TRBD2,CASSFPTSGRGRVETQYF,TGTGCCAGCAGCTTTCCGACTAGCGGGAGAGGTCGTGTAGAGACCCAGTACTTC
TRBV5-1,many,TRBJ2-1,12,-,CASRTTRNEQFF,TGCGCCAGCAGGACGACAAGGAATGAGCAGTTCTTC
TRBV20-1,many,TRBJ2-7,12,-,CSAGHDLKKQYF,TGCAGTGCTGGCCATGACCTAAAAAAGCAGTACTTC
TRBV21-1,few,TRBJ2-2,18,-,CASSKAEQGSSNTGELFF,TGTGCCAGCAGCAAAGCGGAACAGGGATCCTCGAACACCGGGGAGCTGTTTTTT
TRBV29-1,many,TRBJ2-7,13,-,CSVEGQVKYEQYF,TGCAGCGTTGAAGGCCAGGTGAAGTACGAGCAGTACTTC
TRBV20-1,many,TRBJ1-5,12,TRBD1,CSAGQGNQPQHF,TGCAGTGCTGGACAGGGGAATCAGCCCCAGCATTTT
TRBV20-1,many,TRBJ1-1,14,-,CSARGGRPNTEAFF,TGCAGTGCTAGGGGAGGCAGGCCGAACACTGAAGCTTTCTTT
TRBV27,many,TRBJ2-7,14,-,CASSSPHRAYEQYF,TGTGCCAGCAGCTCGCCCCACAGGGCCTACGAGCAGTACTTC
TRBV29-1,many,TRBJ2-2,13,-,CSVGRGLVGELFF,TGCAGCGTTGGGCGGGGCTTGGTCGGGGAGCTGTTTTTT
TRBV5-1,many,TRBJ1-3,16,TRBD1,CASSPSDRSSGNTIYF,TGCGCCAGCAGCCCATCGGACAGGTCCTCTGGAAACACCATATATTTT
TRBV20-1,many,TRBJ2-3,18,TRBD2,CSATGLEGGPGWADTQYF,TGCAGTGCTACGGGACTGGAGGGAGGGCCGGGGTGGGCAGATACGCAGTATTTT
TRBV6-2/TRBV6-3,many,TRBJ2-4,15,TRBD1,CASSYGRGYENIQYF,TGTGCCAGCAGTTACGGCAGGGGGTATGAAAACATTCAGTACTTC
TRBV20-1,many,TRBJ2-7,14,TRBD2,CSARGLADSYEQYF,TGCAGTGCTAGAGGACTAGCGGACTCCTACGAGCAGTACTTC
TRBV18,-,TRBJ2-1,16,-,CASSPRPWGANNEQFF,TGTGCCAGCTCACCTCGCCCTTGGGGGGCCAACAATGAGCAGTTCTTC
TRBV10-3,-,TRBJ2-5,15,TRBD2,CAISESAGVKETQYF,TGTGCCATCAGTGAGTCGGCGGGAGTTAAAGAGACCCAGTACTTC
TRBV5-8,many,TRBJ1-2,13,-,CASSLDRIYGYTF,TGTGCCAGCAGCTTAGACAGGATCTATGGCTACACCTTC
TRBV7-2,many,TRBJ2-7,15,TRBD2,CASSPSSGRAYEQYF,TGTGCCAGCAGCCCCAGTAGCGGGAGGGCCTACGAGCAGTACTTC
TRBV4-2,medium-sized,TRBJ2-7,14,TRBD2,CASSPEETSVEQYF,TGTGCCAGCAGCCCTGAGGAGACTAGCGTCGAGCAGTACTTC
TRBV18,many,TRBJ1-2,16,-,CASSPPGMSLEYGYTF,TGTGCCAGCTCACCACCAGGGATGTCCCTGGAGTATGGCTACACCTTC
TRBV9,many,TRBJ2-5,14,TRBD2,CASSRTSKEETQYF,TGTGCCAGCAGCCGGACTAGCAAGGAAGAGACCCAGTACTTC
TRBV20-1,many,TRBJ1-5,13,TRBD1,CSARAGQNQPQHF,TGCAGTGCGAGGGCGGGACAGAATCAGCCCCAGCATTTT